This T cell receptor (beta chain) was found in a study of cytomegalovirus exposure and HLA in healthy donors. Notes on the study in general: Several of the most significant clusters appeared linked to common viral pathogens, based on a later analysis. In a later analysis, V- and J-gene trimming of beta chains associated with a DCLRE1C missense variant, replicated independently.

A word on this clone: As yet, its antigen is unknown.

Per the germline V gene, CDR1 is LGHNA and CDR2 is YSLEER. Trimming stripped 6 bases from V and 4 bases from J, with 9 bases between. The CDR3 spans 12 residues. PCR amplification relied on 60 Vbeta primers (plus 13 Jbeta primers). Profiling relied on immunoSEQ multiplex PCR, and the TCRdb table lists in-frame clones only, not all of them. The sample lists around 170,000 clones, just under 80% occurring once. This receptor was taken from a woman aged 40 to 55 in good health and CMV-seropositive. The genes are TRBV4-3 and TRBJ1-1; perhaps TRBD1 as D (6 bases). What was sequenced was PBMCs. The CDR3 nucleotides are TGCGCCAGCAGTACAGGGACCACTGAAGCTTTCTTT. This gives the protein CASSTGTTEAFF.